This T cell receptor (beta chain) emerged from a study of read filtering for tumor transcriptome and immune sequencing. About the research overall: RNA-seq yielded only about 75 to 1,400 TCR reads, IR-seq about 4 to 10.27 million.

General study points: Roughly 80% of IR-seq clonotypes had one read, totaling 3% to 4% of reads; RNA-seq: around 70% and 40%. The CD138-negative fraction was mixed bone marrow immune cells, not pure T cells.

Molecular barcoded adaptors covering alpha/delta and beta/gamma chains were used on approximately 400 ng RNA. TCRdb fed the reads into MiXCR, producing one record per CDR3 protein. Of roughly 68,000 distinct CDR3 sequences listed, around 14% are singletons. This clonotype has at least ten counts. Its antigen is unidentified. The clonotype comes from a donor at least 40 years old with multiple myeloma. The specimen was a population of CD138-negative cells sorted from bone marrow.

The CDR3 spells CASSLMTGFEQFF. The DNA for the CDR3 is TGTGCCAGCAGCTTAATGACGGGGTTTGAGCAGTTCTTC. The V gene is TRBV7-3, the J gene TRBJ2-1; D perhaps matches TRBD2 (5 bases). Germline CDR1 SGHTA, CDR2 FQGTGA. There are 13 residues in the CDR3. V was trimmed by 1 base and J by 9 bases, leaving 10 bases between them.